This is a list of T cell receptor beta chains from one sample in a study of blood T cell repertoires in COVID-19. The protocol was immunoSEQ multiplex PCR, while the TCRdb copy is restricted to in-frame clones and leaves out a portion. The sample records around 25,000 clones, about 90% being singletons. The sequenced sample consisted of peripheral blood. These receptors originate from a man aged 65 to 85 in a cohort sampled during active COVID-19. Both conserved end residues are part of each CDR3. A D gene is named only where the DNA matches it firmly. Some rows have no size entry. The others give once, few or many, or a class for an expanded clone.

TGCGCCAGCAGCGCGACTGGGAATGAGCAGTTCTTC	CASSATGNEQFF	TRBV5-1	TRBJ2-1	NA	NA
TGTGCCAGCAGTTGGTCCCGACAGGGGGCTAGGTTCTTC	CASSWSRQGARFF	TRBV27	TRBJ2-1	TRBD1	NA
TGTGCCAGCAGCCGCTATACTGAAGCTTTCTTT	CASSRYTEAFF	TRBV6-6	TRBJ1-1	NA	NA
TGCGCCAGCAGTGAAGGGACAGGGGTTGCGGATACGCAGTATTTT	CASSEGTGVADTQYF	TRBV10-1	TRBJ2-3	TRBD1	NA
TGTGCCACCAGTGATCAGGGACAGGGTAAAACAGATACGCAGTATTTT	CATSDQGQGKTDTQYF	TRBV24-1	TRBJ2-3	TRBD1	NA
TGTGCCAGCAGTTACGGGGAGGAGGGAACTGAAGCTTTCTTT	CASSYGEEGTEAFF	TRBV6-2/TRBV6-3	TRBJ1-1	NA	medium-sized
TGTGCCAGCAGCACCGACAGGCTAGCGGGAGGCAATGAGCAGTTCTTC	CASSTDRLAGGNEQFF	TRBV7-9	TRBJ2-1	TRBD2	NA
TGTGCCAGCCGCCAGCAGGGCTTCGGCGAGACCCAGTACTTC	CASRQQGFGETQYF	TRBV13	TRBJ2-5	NA	NA
TGTGCCAGCAGCCACCGAGGGACAGGACACAATGAGCAGTTCTTC	CASSHRGTGHNEQFF	TRBV7-9	TRBJ2-1	TRBD1	NA
TGTGCCAGCAGTCGAGCGACAGGAGTGGAAGCTTTCTTT	CASSRATGVEAFF	TRBV6-5	TRBJ1-1	NA	NA
TGTGCCAGCAGCTCGGGACAGAGCTCCTACAATGAGCAGTTCTTC	CASSSGQSSYNEQFF	TRBV11-3	TRBJ2-1	TRBD1	once
TGCGCCAGCAGCCAAGGATTAGCGGGGCCCTACAATGAGCAGTTCTTC	CASSQGLAGPYNEQFF	TRBV4-1	TRBJ2-1	TRBD2	NA
TGTGCCAGCATTGAGGGGACTGCCTATAATTCACCCCTCCACTTT	CASIEGTAYNSPLHF	TRBV6-6	TRBJ1-6	NA	once
TGTGCCAGCAGCCAAGGGGGGGCGACTGGGGCAACTGAAGCTTTCTTT	CASSQGGATGATEAFF	TRBV28	TRBJ1-1	NA	NA
TGTGCCAGCAGCGCACTTATTGAAGCGCCCACTGAAGCTTTCTTT	CASSALIEAPTEAFF	TRBV9	TRBJ1-1	NA	few
TGTGCCAGCAGCTTAAGACTAGCGGGAGGGCACAATGAGCAGTTCTTC	CASSLRLAGGHNEQFF	TRBV7-9	TRBJ2-1	TRBD2	NA
TGTGCCAGCAGCTTAGGAGGCAACGGCCGCTACGAGCAGTACTTC	CASSLGGNGRYEQYF	TRBV7-2	TRBJ2-7	NA	NA
TGTGCCAGCAAGGCGGGAGGGTTCGCAGATACGCAGTATTTT	CASKAGGFADTQYF	TRBV28	TRBJ2-3	TRBD2	NA
TGTGCCAGCAGGGAAGGGGGCGAGCAGTACTTC	CASREGGEQYF	TRBV7-2	TRBJ2-7	NA	few
TGTGCCAGCAGCGCAAAGACAGGGGGCCGCGCTGAAGCTTTCTTT	CASSAKTGGRAEAFF	TRBV7-9	TRBJ1-1	TRBD1	few
TGCGCCAGCAGCCAAGCAGCTAGCGTTGATACGCAGTATTTT	CASSQAASVDTQYF	TRBV4-3	TRBJ2-3	NA	NA
TGTGCCACCAGTGCTACAGGGTTCGGAGCAGATACGCAGTATTTT	CATSATGFGADTQYF	TRBV24-1	TRBJ2-3	NA	NA
TGTGCCAGCAGCTTAAGGACAGGGCGCGAGCAGTACTTC	CASSLRTGREQYF	TRBV11-3	TRBJ2-7	TRBD1	NA